These T cell receptor beta chains were read from a single sample in a study of shared clonotypes between healthy human individuals. The protocol was immunoSEQ multiplex PCR, while the TCRdb copy is restricted to in-frame clones and leaves out a portion. The top ten clones hold approximately 0.4% of a sample with a few million clones, roughly 93% of them seen once. The sequencing sample was made of naive CD4+ T cells from PBMCs. The origin of the receptors is a man aged 18-30 years in good health. Some clones in this sample may be carry-over from other donors' samples. The CDR3 runs from the conserved cysteine through the conserved F or W. The order of the fields is clone size, V gene, CDR3 protein. Size is omitted from some rows. Given values are once, few, many or a class for expanded clones.

>.|TRBV6-1
CASSDYQGGTSGKTYNEQFF
>few|TRBV9
CASSVAGRRTYTGELFF
>.|TRBV5-1
CASSGMGLNTEAFF
>.|TRBV11-3
CASSLGSGRDYEQYF
>.|TRBV11-2
CASSWGRRAQETQYF
>.|TRBV28
CASSGDSYGYTF
>.|TRBV10-2
CASSESSVPSRGEQYF
>.|TRBV7-2
CASSPRIPSTDTQYF
>.|TRBV10-3
CAIGGRITNVLTF
>.|TRBV7-9
CASSPWRALLSEQYF
>.|TRBV28
CASKERGTQYF
>.|TRBV28
CASSLAGALYEQYF
>.|TRBV2
CASSQTSPYNEQFF
>.|TRBV12-1
CASSWAQYF
>.|TRBV7-9
CASSLVGGSTDTQYF
>.|TRBV11-2
CASSSQPGQSYEQYF
>.|TRBV27
CASSLSRPQAHGYTF
>.|TRBV16
CASSRGQGNTEAFF
>few|TRBV5-1
CASSLAGDTQYF
>.|TRBV28
CASSLDTGQGARDTQYF
>.|TRBV9
CASSSVGNTGELFF
>.|TRBV30
CAWSVAPGSYNEQFF
>.|TRBV28
CARGGANYGYTF
>.|TRBV30
CAWGRGGDTEAFF
>.|TRBV11-3
CASSLDSGQGDYTF
>.|TRBV27
CASSPDRSDQPQHF
>.|TRBV19
CASSIGGDGNTIYF
>.|TRBV7-6
CASSLSGNTEAFF
>.|TRBV5-1
CASSWTGTSGYEQYF
>.|TRBV25-1
CASSEWGDSRETQYF
>.|TRBV4-2
CASSHGQGLTVPYEQYF
>.|TRBV28
CAIIPGTGMNTEAFF
>.|TRBV4-1
CASSQQGPPLDYGYTF
>.|TRBV5-6
CASSLLGTSGFNEQFF